These T cell receptor beta chains were read from a single sample in a study of shared clonotypes between healthy human individuals. Some clones are missing from TCRdb's copy, which holds only in-frame ones; the method was immunoSEQ multiplex PCR. The table has around 700,000 clones, around four fifths seen once. Material: memory CD4+ T cells sorted from blood. The origin of the receptors is a woman between 25 and 40 years old in good health. CDR3s include the opening cysteine and the closing phenylalanine or tryptophan. The D gene is left open where the match is weak. Not all rows give a size; the values are once, few, many and, for expanded clones, a class.

-	TRBD1	TRBV6-5	TRBJ2-4	CASKTQGGAKNIQYF	TGTGCCAGCAAGACACAGGGGGGAGCCAAAAACATTCAGTACTTC
few	-	TRBV5-6	TRBJ2-3	CASSLGQAVLTDTQYF	TGTGCCAGCAGCTTGGGACAAGCGGTGCTCACAGATACGCAGTATTTT
-	-	TRBV5-1	TRBJ1-4	CASSFRGREGEKLFF	TGCGCCAGCAGCTTCCGGGGCCGTGAGGGTGAAAAACTGTTTTTT
-	-	TRBV5-1	TRBJ1-5	CASSRVGDQPQHF	TGCGCCAGCAGCCGGGTGGGGGATCAGCCCCAGCATTTT
-	-	TRBV6-1	TRBJ2-3	CASSEGSFTDTQYF	TGTGCCAGCAGTGAAGGGAGTTTCACAGATACGCAGTATTTT
-	-	TRBV18	TRBJ1-2	CASSPLGGADGYGYTF	TGTGCCAGCTCACCACTAGGAGGGGCGGACGGCTATGGCTACACCTTC
-	-	TRBV25-1	TRBJ2-1	CASTGLGNEQFF	TGTGCCAGCACGGGTTTGGGCAATGAGCAGTTCTTC
few	TRBD1	TRBV27	TRBJ2-7	CASSLRSRGLSADSSYEQYF	TGTGCCAGCAGTTTAAGGTCCAGGGGGCTCTCGGCTGACAGCTCCTACGAGCAGTACTTC
-	TRBD1	TRBV7-9	TRBJ1-4	CASSLAPGQGVKEKLFF	TGTGCCAGCAGCTTAGCCCCTGGACAGGGTGTAAAGGAAAAACTGTTTTTT
once	-	TRBV7-9	TRBJ2-7	CASSFEGSHEQYF	TGTGCCAGCAGCTTTGAGGGATCCCACGAGCAGTACTTC
-	-	TRBV6-1	TRBJ1-2	CASSEWAGYTF	TGTGCCAGCAGTGAGTGGGCTGGCTACACCTTC
-	-	TRBV30	TRBJ1-5	CAWSRGMAASNQPQHF	TGTGCCTGGAGCCGCGGGATGGCGGCTAGCAATCAGCCCCAGCATTTT
-	TRBD1	TRBV18	TRBJ2-5	CASSRGTVQETQYF	TGTGCCAGCTCACGAGGGACAGTCCAAGAGACCCAGTACTTC
-	-	TRBV7-2	TRBJ1-1	CASSLPNRAMNTEAFF	TGTGCCAGCAGCTTACCTAACAGGGCGATGAACACTGAAGCTTTCTTT
few	TRBD1	TRBV5-1	TRBJ2-1	CASSPRQGDNEQFF	TGCGCCAGCAGCCCGAGACAGGGGGACAATGAGCAGTTCTTC
-	TRBD1	TRBV2	TRBJ1-2	CASSTGGYGYTF	TGTGCCAGCAGTACAGGGGGGTATGGCTACACCTTC
-	-	TRBV28	TRBJ1-1	CATLRYTNTEAFF	TGTGCCACCCTACGATACACGAACACTGAAGCTTTCTTT
-	-	TRBV4-2	TRBJ2-7	CAIRHEQYF	TGTGCCATTCGGCACGAGCAGTACTTC